This record covers a single TCR beta chain. The record originates from a study of shared clonotypes between healthy human individuals. The germline V gene encodes CDR1 SGHTA and CDR2 FQGTGA. V was clipped by 2 bases and J by 1 base; unmatched bases: 1. The CDR3 sequence is 15 residues long. Original processing methods: ImmunoSEQ sequences covered only the junction and lacked quality scores; filtering therefore differed. Clones were sequenced by immunoSEQ multiplex PCR, and TCRdb holds only the in-frame ones, with some missing. That table gives V, J and clone size, and the DNA gave D and trimming. The top ten clones hold approximately 0.36% of a sample with 2 million to 3 million clones, approximately 93% of them seen once.

The chain carries TRBV7-3 and TRBJ1-1; TRBD1 aligns across 10 bases. The receptor's source is a man younger than 30 in good health. Some clones in this sample may be carry-over from other donors' samples. Material for sequencing was naive CD4+ T cells from PBMCs. The subset was: CD45RA+ positively selected. CDR3 DNA sequence: TGTGCCAGCAGCTTAGGACAGGGGGGGAACACTGAAGCTTTCTTT. Translated: CASSLGQGGNTEAFF.